These 32 T cell receptor beta chains share one sample of origin, sequenced in a study of shared clonotypes between healthy human individuals. The method was immunoSEQ multiplex PCR; TCRdb's version includes in-frame clones alone and lacks a portion of them. The table lists about 2.4 million clones, over 85% of them singletons. The sequenced material came from naive CD4+ T cells from PBMCs. Subset of the sample: CD45RA+ positively selected. These TCRs come from a man aged 18 to 35 in good health. Some clones in this sample may be carry-over from other donors' samples.

The V and J genes are TRBV15 and TRBJ2-3, with D perhaps TRBD2 (6 bases). V lost 1 base and J lost 2, with 10 bases in between. This CDR3 comprises 15 residues. Per germline, CDR1 LNHNV and CDR2 YYDKDF (reference sequence). The CDR3 region has the DNA TGTGCCACCAGCAGAGTCGCGGGATACACAGATACGCAGTATTTT. Amino acid sequence: CATSRVAGYTDTQYF.

The chain links TRBV2 to TRBJ2-1; maybe TRBD2 (6 bases). The CDR3 covers 15 residues. The V gene's germline CDR1 is SNHLY and CDR2 FYNNEI. Between the trimmed V and J ends, which lost 2 bases and 0 bases, there was a span of 8 bases. The CDR3 nucleotides are TGTGCCAGCAGTGAATTTAGCGGCTCCTACAATGAGCAGTTCTTC. Encoded protein: CASSEFSGSYNEQFF. Using reference TRBV2 and TRBJ2-1 for the parts outside the CDR3, the full variable domain is EPEVTQTPSHQVTQMGQEVILRCVPISNHLYFYWYRQILGQKVEFLVSFYNNEISEKSEIFDDQFSVERPDGSNFTLKIRSTKLEDSAMYFCASSEFSGSYNEQFFGPGTRLTVL.

The V gene is TRBV29-1, the J gene TRBJ2-2; the D is unclear. CDR3 length equals 11 residues. Per the germline V gene, CDR1 is SQVTM and CDR2 is ANQGSEA. The V gene lost 7 bases and the J gene lost 5 bases, with 8 bases spanning the gap. CDR3 region: CSARGTGELFF. Written as DNA, the CDR3 is TGCAGCGCCCGTGGTACCGGGGAGCTGTTTTTT.

The chain uses TRBV7-9 and TRBJ2-7; D unresolved. This CDR3 region has 11 residues. The germline V and J ends were trimmed by 3 bases and 3 bases, with 3 bases remaining between them. Per germline, CDR1 SEHNR and CDR2 FQNEAQ (reference sequence). The CDR3 nucleotides are TGTGCCAGCAGCTTCAACTACGAGCAGTACTTC. Amino acid sequence: CASSFNYEQYF.

The chain has TRBV7-3 and TRBJ2-7; perhaps TRBD2 as D (6 bases). The CDR3 spans 15 residues. Germline V gives CDR1 SGHTA, CDR2 FQGTGA. Trimming cost V 2 bases and J 0 bases, with 11 bases left between them. The CDR3 DNA reads as TGTGCCAGCAGCTTATCCGGGGGAGGCTCCTACGAGCAGTACTTC. This gives the protein CASSLSGGGSYEQYF.

The chain recombines TRBV7-2 with TRBJ2-1; D possibly corresponds to TRBD2 (6 bases). V gave up 9 bases and J gave up 5 bases, with 14 bases separating them. Germline CDR1 reads SGHTA; CDR2 reads FQGNSA. The CDR3 covers 13 residues. The CDR3 spells CASGGAVHNEQFF. In nucleotides, the CDR3 is TGTGCCAGTGGCGGGGCGGTCCACAATGAGCAGTTCTTC.

This chain uses TRBV29-1 with TRBJ2-7; D is undetermined. Germline V gene data show CDR1 as SQVTM and CDR2 as ANQGSEA. V was pared by 3 bases and J by 3 bases, with 12 bases between. The CDR3 consists of 13 residues. The DNA of the CDR3 is TGCAGCGTTGAGTCGCAGCATGGCTACGAGCAGTACTTC. As protein: CSVESQHGYEQYF.

The rearrangement joins TRBV5-1 to TRBJ2-7; 7 bases line up with TRBD1. Germline CDR1 SGHRS, CDR2 YFSETQ. The CDR3 covers 15 residues. V shed 4 bases, J shed 3 bases, and the junction held 10 bases outside the gene matches. CDR3 coding DNA: TGCGCCAGCAGCCAAACGACAGGGACGGTCTACGAGCAGTACTTC. Amino acid sequence: CASSQTTGTVYEQYF.

This clone occurred a few times. V usage is TRBV7-9 and J usage is TRBJ1-1; unclear D gene. Trimming removed 1 base from V and 0 bases from J, with 6 bases in between. The germline CDR1 and CDR2 sequences are SEHNR and FQNEAQ (reference sequence). The CDR3 is made up of 14 amino acids. This chain's CDR3 is CASSLESVNTEAFF. For the CDR3, the DNA is TGTGCCAGCAGCTTAGAATCAGTGAACACTGAAGCTTTCTTT.

The chain joins TRBV6-1 to TRBJ2-1; D ambiguous. The CDR3 covers 15 residues. Trimming shortened V by 7 bases and J by 1 base, and 14 bases separated the two germline ends. CDR1 MNHNS and CDR2 SASEGT come from the germline V gene. For the CDR3, the DNA is TGTGCCAGCACCCGAGGAGTGGGTTCCTACAATGAGCAGTTCTTC. Translation: CASTRGVGSYNEQFF.

The chain couples TRBV2 to TRBJ2-5, with D perhaps TRBD1 (6 bases). The CDR3 sequence is 12 residues long. The V gene's germline CDR1 is SNHLY and CDR2 FYNNEI. With 5 bases removed from V and 4 bases from J, the gap between germline ends came to 8 bases. CDR3 sequence: CASSQGRETQYF. The CDR3 DNA sequence: TGTGCCAGCAGTCAGGGGCGAGAGACCCAGTACTTC.

V usage is TRBV14 and J usage is TRBJ2-2, with no clear D. The CDR3 loop spans 18 amino acids. The germline CDR1 and CDR2 sequences are SGHDN and FVKESK. Trimming shortened V by 4 bases and J by 5 bases, and 23 bases separated the two germline ends. The DNA of the CDR3 is TGTGCCAGCAGCCTCCAACTGACATCTCGGTTGGGGACCGGGGAGCTGTTTTTT. This gives the protein CASSLQLTSRLGTGELFF.

This chain uses TRBV2 with TRBJ1-2; 7 positions match TRBD1. CDR3 length equals 13 residues. V lost 7 bases to trimming and J lost 3 bases; unmatched junction nucleotides: 5. Germline-derived CDR1 and CDR2 are SNHLY and FYNNEI. Here the CDR3 reads CASTKGAYYGYTF. The DNA of the CDR3 is TGTGCCAGCACGAAGGGGGCCTACTATGGCTACACCTTC.

V gene TRBV19 combines with J gene TRBJ2-3; the D gene is possibly TRBD2 (7 bases). Between the trimmed V and J ends, which lost 5 bases and 4 bases, there was a span of 13 bases. This CDR3 has 14 amino acids. In germline, CDR1 is LNHDA, CDR2 SQIVND (reference sequence). The DNA for the CDR3 is TGTGCCAGTAGTTTGCAGGGGAGGGCAGATACGCAGTATTTT. Its translation is CASSLQGRADTQYF.

This clone showed up just once. The rearrangement links TRBV2 to TRBJ2-1; D is ambiguous. Trimming left V 8 bases short and J 0 bases short, with 11 bases between. This CDR3 is built from 14 residues. Per germline, CDR1 SNHLY and CDR2 FYNNEI. CDR3 loop: CASSFWVSYNEQFF. The CDR3 DNA is TGTGCCAGCTCCTTTTGGGTCTCCTACAATGAGCAGTTCTTC.

The chain is built from TRBV5-1 and TRBJ2-7, with 10 bases that match TRBD2. The CDR3 is 15 amino acids. The V gene's germline CDR1 is SGHRS and CDR2 YFSETQ. V gave up 4 bases and J gave up 5 bases; unmatched junction bases: 9. CDR3 nucleotide sequence: TGCGCCAGCAGCCACGCGGCTAGCGGGAGCAACGAGCAGTACTTC. Protein: CASSHAASGSNEQYF.

This chain's CDR3 is CASTLGPTSGRLPNTGELFF. CDR3 nucleotides: TGTGCCAGCACACTAGGTCCGACTAGCGGGAGGTTACCGAACACCGGGGAGCTGTTTTTT. The V and J genes are TRBV27 and TRBJ2-2; 13 positions agree with TRBD2. V lost 7 bases, J lost 0 bases, and 14 bases stayed unmatched. The CDR3 loop spans 20 amino acids. Germline V gene sequence: CDR1 MNHEY, CDR2 SMNVEV (reference sequence).

The chain couples TRBV7-8 to TRBJ2-1; D remains unclear. This CDR3 region has 17 residues. Trimming shortened V by 0 bases and J by 0 bases, and 12 bases separated the two germline ends. Germline V gene lookup returns CDR1 SGHVS and CDR2 FQNEAQ. CDR3 region: CASSLAQIGNSYNEQFF. The CDR3 bases are TGTGCCAGCAGCTTAGCGCAGATCGGTAACTCCTACAATGAGCAGTTCTTC.

The chain is built from TRBV10-2 and TRBJ1-1; TRBD1 matches at 8 bases. The CDR3 is made up of 13 amino acids. CDR1 and CDR2 (germline): WSHSY, SAAADI. V was pared by 6 bases and J by 3 bases, with 3 bases of the junction left unmatched. DNA for the CDR3: TGCGCCAGCAGCAAGACAGGGGACACTGAAGCTTTCTTT. Protein product: CASSKTGDTEAFF.

This chain uses TRBV4-1 with TRBJ2-7, with 11 bases fitting TRBD1. Germline V gene data show CDR1 as MGHRA and CDR2 as YSYEKL. CDR3 length: 14 residues. J lost 3 bases, V lost 6 bases, and 4 bases had no gene match. The CDR3 coding sequence is TGCGCCAGCAGTCGGACAGGGGGCTTCTACGAGCAGTACTTC. Protein product: CASSRTGGFYEQYF.

The J gene is TRBJ1-4, the V gene TRBV27; 8 bases line up with TRBD1. This CDR3 has 15 amino acids. V gave up 6 bases and J gave up 0 bases; unmatched junction bases: 3. Germline CDR1 MNHEY, CDR2 SMNVEV (reference sequence). CDR3 sequence: CASRLQGATNEKLFF. The CDR3 DNA follows: TGTGCCAGCAGGCTACAGGGGGCAACTAATGAAAAACTGTTTTTT.

The count of this clone is one. The chain couples TRBV28 to TRBJ1-4; TRBD1 matches at 8 bases. This CDR3 comprises 16 residues. CDR1 and CDR2 from the germline V gene are MDHEN and SYDVKM. Written as DNA, the CDR3 is TGTGCAACCTACTACTGGGGACAGGCAACTAATGAAAAACTGTTTTTT. The encoded protein is CATYYWGQATNEKLFF.

CDR3 nucleotide sequence: TGTGCCAGCAGTGAGTCTAGTTTCGGCACAGATACGCAGTATTTT. This codes for CASSESSFGTDTQYF. V is TRBV25-1 and J is TRBJ2-3; D gene ambiguous. Germline CDR1 and CDR2: MGHDK and SYGVNS. The CDR3 extends over 15 amino acids. Trimming cost V 3 bases and J 1 base, with 11 bases left between them.

CDR3 amino acids: CASSIIQAAQGNYGYTF. CDR3 coding DNA: TGTGCCAGTAGTATCATTCAGGCTGCACAGGGAAACTATGGCTACACCTTC. V is TRBV19 and J is TRBJ1-2; TRBD1 is a possible D gene (6 bases). Germline V lookup: CDR1 LNHDA, CDR2 SQIVND (reference sequence). V was shortened by 3 bases and J by 2 bases, with 19 bases between the two germline ends. The CDR3 spans 17 residues. The whole variable domain, remainder taken from reference TRBV19 and TRBJ1-2, is DGGITQSPKYLFRKEGQNVTLSCEQNLNHDAMYWYRQDPGQGLRLIYYSQIVNDFQKGDIAEGYSVSREKKESFPLTVTSAQKNPTAFYLCASSIIQAAQGNYGYTFGSGTRLTVV.

Comments on this clone: The same CDR3 arises from other DNA sequences in this sample as well. The genes are TRBV7-8 and TRBJ1-3; D remains unclear. Germline CDR1 is SGHVS and CDR2 is FQNEAQ. The CDR3 consists of 13 residues. The germline V and J ends were trimmed by 5 bases and 2 bases, with 7 bases remaining between them. The CDR3: CASSPRAGNTIYF. CDR3 DNA sequence: TGTGCCAGCAGCCCTCGGGCTGGAAACACCATATATTTT.

This chain links TRBV9 with TRBJ1-2, with TRBD1 as a possible D gene (6 bases). In germline, CDR1 is SGDLS, CDR2 YYNGEE. Between the trimmed V and J ends, which lost 4 bases and 3 bases, there was a span of 19 bases. This CDR3 region has 16 residues. The CDR3 DNA reads TGTGCCAGCAGCACCCAGCCCCAGACAGGTTACTATGGCTACACCTTC. Translating it yields CASSTQPQTGYYGYTF.

With respect to this clone: Within the sample, other DNA sequences also encode this same CDR3. The chain combines TRBV29-1 with TRBJ2-5, with 7 positions matching TRBD1. CDR3 length: 13 amino acids. The V gene end was trimmed by 3 bases and the J gene end by 2 bases; junction bases not matched to a gene: 3. Germline loops: CDR1 SQVTM, CDR2 ANQGSEA. Here the CDR3 reads CSVEGTAQETQYF. The CDR3 DNA sequence: TGCAGCGTTGAGGGGACAGCGCAAGAGACCCAGTACTTC.

This clone was seen once. Other nucleotide sequences from this sample produce the same CDR3. This chain connects TRBV28 to TRBJ2-3; D unresolved. This CDR3 is 12 amino acids long. Looked up from germline, CDR1 is MDHEN and CDR2 is SYDVKM. Trimming removed 1 base at V and 3 bases at J, with 2 bases between. The CDR3 DNA sequence: TGTGCCAGCAGTTTATCAACAGATACGCAGTATTTT. Amino acid sequence: CASSLSTDTQYF.

This chain joins TRBV29-1 and TRBJ2-3, with 7 bases aligning to TRBD1. This CDR3 has 12 residues. The V segment lost 5 bases and the J segment 3 bases; nucleotides outside the gene matches: 2. Germline CDR1 and CDR2: SQVTM and ANQGSEA. The CDR3 DNA reads as TGCAGCGTTAAACAGGGGACAGATACGCAGTATTTT. Its protein is CSVKQGTDTQYF.

This chain joins TRBV5-1 and TRBJ2-5, with a weak D call TRBD1 (6 bases). Germline V gene lookup returns CDR1 SGHRS and CDR2 YFSETQ. Trimming removed 0 bases from V and 2 bases from J, with 11 bases in between. CDR3 length equals 15 residues. The CDR3 bases are TGCGCCAGCAGCTTGGAGGGACACCCGCAAGAGACCCAGTACTTC. As protein: CASSLEGHPQETQYF. The full variable domain, its missing parts supplied by reference TRBV5-1 and TRBJ2-5, is KAGVTQTPRYLIKTRGQQVTLSCSPISGHRSVSWYQQTPGQGLQFLFEYFSETQRNKGNFPGRFSGRQFSNSRSEMNVSTLELGDSALYLCASSLEGHPQETQYFGPGTRLLVL.

J is TRBJ2-3 and V is TRBV7-3; D unresolved. Trimming shortened V by 2 bases and J by 2 bases, and 11 bases separated the two germline ends. The CDR3 has 15 amino acids. Germline values: CDR1 SGHTA, CDR2 FQGTGA. The DNA of the CDR3 is TGTGCCAGCAGCTTAGGAGCGCCAGTCACAGATACGCAGTATTTT. This translates into CASSLGAPVTDTQYF.

The rearrangement uses TRBV14 and TRBJ2-7, with TRBD1 as a possible D gene (5 bases). The CDR3 is made up of 12 amino acids. V was clipped by 4 bases and J by 4 bases, with 8 bases between them. Germline V CDR1 and CDR2: SGHDN, FVKESK. The CDR3 is CASSPGIYEQYF. CDR3 sequence (DNA): TGTGCCAGCAGCCCAGGGATATACGAGCAGTACTTC.